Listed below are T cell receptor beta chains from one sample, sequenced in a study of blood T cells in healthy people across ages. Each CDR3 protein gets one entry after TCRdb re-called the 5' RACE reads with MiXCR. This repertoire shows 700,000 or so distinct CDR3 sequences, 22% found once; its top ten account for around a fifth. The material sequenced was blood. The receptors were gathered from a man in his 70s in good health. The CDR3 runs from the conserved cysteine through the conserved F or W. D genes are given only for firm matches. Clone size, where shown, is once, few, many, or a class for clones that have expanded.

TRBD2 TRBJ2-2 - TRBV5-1 CASSFVSAGAGTGELFF TGCGCCAGCAGCTTTGTATCGGCGGGAGCGGGCACCGGGGAGCTGTTTTTT
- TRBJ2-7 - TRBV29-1 CSVERGNSYEQYF TGCAGCGTTGAAAGAGGGAATTCCTACGAGCAGTACTTC
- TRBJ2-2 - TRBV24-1 CATSGVGPNTGELFF TGTGCCACCAGTGGCGTGGGGCCAAACACCGGGGAGCTGTTTTTT
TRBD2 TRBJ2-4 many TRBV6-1 CASSEETSGVLGDIQYF TGTGCCAGCAGTGAAGAAACTAGCGGAGTCCTGGGGGACATTCAGTACTTC
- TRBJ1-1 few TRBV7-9 CASSSGDFRPEAFF TGTGCCAGCAGCTCTGGGGACTTTAGGCCTGAAGCTTTCTTT
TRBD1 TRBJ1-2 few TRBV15 CATSRTGTNYGYTF TGTGCCACCAGCAGGACAGGGACTAACTATGGCTACACCTTC
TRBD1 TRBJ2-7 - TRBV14 CASSRGGTGVSYEQYF TGTGCCAGCAGCCGCGGGGGGACAGGGGTCTCCTACGAGCAGTACTTC
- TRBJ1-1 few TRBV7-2 CASSLLGGIMNTEAFF TGTGCCAGCAGCTTACTTGGGGGGATAATGAACACTGAAGCTTTCTTT
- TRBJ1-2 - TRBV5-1 CASSLEGRTYGYTF TGCGCCAGCAGCTTGGAGGGCAGAACTTATGGCTACACCTTC
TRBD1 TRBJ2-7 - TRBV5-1 CASSPGTGLAHEQYF TGCGCCAGCAGCCCCGGGACAGGGTTAGCTCACGAGCAGTACTTC
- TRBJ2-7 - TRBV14 CASSQGLALNLVEQYF TGTGCCAGCAGCCAAGGGTTGGCATTAAATCTAGTAGAGCAGTACTTC
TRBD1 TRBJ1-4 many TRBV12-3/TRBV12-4 CASSSRGQTNEKLFF TGTGCCAGCAGCTCTCGGGGACAGACTAATGAAAAACTGTTTTTT
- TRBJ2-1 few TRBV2 CASFLTRRNEQFF TGTGCCAGTTTCTTAACTAGACGCAATGAGCAGTTCTTC
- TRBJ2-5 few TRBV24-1 CATSDPQGQETQYF TGTGCCACCAGTGACCCTCAAGGGCAAGAGACCCAGTACTTC
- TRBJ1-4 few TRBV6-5 CASSYDGEKLFF TGTGCCAGCAGTTACGACGGTGAAAAACTGTTTTTT
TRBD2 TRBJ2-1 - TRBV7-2 CASSRPRGSRLAVDEQFF TGTGCCAGCTCGCGGCCGAGGGGGTCCAGACTAGCGGTCGATGAGCAGTTCTTC
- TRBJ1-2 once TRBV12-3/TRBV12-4 CASSLMGTAPGYTF TGTGCCAGCAGTTTGATGGGGACCGCACCTGGCTACACCTTC
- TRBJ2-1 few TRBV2 CASKVADYNEQFF TGTGCCAGCAAGGTAGCCGATTACAATGAGCAGTTCTTC
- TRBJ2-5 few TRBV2 CASSGVRDGETQYF TGTGCCAGCAGTGGGGTCAGGGATGGAGAGACCCAGTACTTC
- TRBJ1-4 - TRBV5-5 CASSRANEKLFF TGTGCCAGTTCACGGGCTAATGAAAAACTGTTTTTT
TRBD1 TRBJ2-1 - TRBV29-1 CSVGTGGNNEQFF TGCAGCGTGGGGACAGGGGGGAACAATGAGCAGTTCTTC
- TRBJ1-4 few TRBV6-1 CASSVTQGANEKLFF TGTGCCAGCAGTGTGACACAGGGAGCTAATGAAAAACTGTTTTTT
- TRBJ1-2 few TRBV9 CASSEGDTHNYGYTF TGTGCCAGCAGCGAGGGGGACACTCATAACTATGGCTACACCTTC